The subject of this entry is one T cell receptor (beta chain). Its antigen is currently unknown. These data are taken from a study of T cells in Graves' hyperthyroidism and ophthalmopathy. Study-level information: Once the initial diagnosis was made, peripheral blood was obtained before any treatment.

Whole-study findings and limits: Blood also carried most thyroid clonotypes expanded above 0.001.

The source material, RNA transcripts, was used to amplify TCR beta CDR3 regions. An initial round of RT-PCR targeting the TCR CDR3 relied on the HTBI primer set. From the multiplex PCR reads, TCRdb called clonotypes with MiXCR, one entry per CDR3 protein. This sample has around 600,000 distinct CDR3 sequences, with 13% to 15% found just once. The sequenced material came from blood. This TCR derives from a woman between 18 and 30 years old with Graves' ophthalmopathy.

CDR3 in DNA: TGTGCCAGCAGCTTAGTACCGTCGGGGTGGGGCTACACCTTC. Residues: CASSLVPSGWGYTF. The chain recombines TRBV7-9 with TRBJ1-2; no reliable D call. The CDR3 is 14 amino acids. Trimming shortened V by 1 base and J by 8 bases, and 14 bases separated the two germline ends. The germline gives CDR1 SEHNR, CDR2 FQNEAQ (reference sequence).